This TCR beta chain was found in a study of human CD8 memory T cell subsets. Study results and limitations: In contrast to effector memory cells, stem-like memory and precursor exhausted T cells had similarly high diversity.

This clonotype was counted at least ten times. The target antigen is unknown. Libraries for TCR beta were constructed using UMI-labeled 5' RACE. In TCRdb, the 5' RACE reads were re-called with MiXCR into one record per CDR3 protein. This table holds thousands of distinct CDR3 sequences, about 3.8% found once. Material for sequencing was CD8+ T cells from PBMCs. This receptor was obtained from a human donor in good health.

The DNA of the CDR3 is TGTGCCAGCAGCTGGGTAGCGGGGATGGCAGATACGCAGTATTTT. It specifies CASSWVAGMADTQYF. J is TRBJ2-3 and V is TRBV5-4; 8 bases agree with TRBD2. CDR3 length: 15 residues. The ends lost 3 bases at V and 4 bases at J; junction bases unmatched: 7. Germline loops: CDR1 SGHNT, CDR2 YYREEE (reference sequence).